This T cell receptor (beta chain) appears in the sequencing data of a study of blood T cell repertoires in COVID-19. Study summary: PBMCs, B-cell-depleted T cells, or T cells were the source of the cDNA or gDNA that made up the material.

Recovered status applied to Cohort 3 donors who had two consecutive negative PCRs. It also applied to those with clearance or with symptom resolution. V shed 3 bases and J 8 bases; nucleotides not matched to a gene: 6. This CDR3 has 14 residues. Germline loops: CDR1 SEHNR, CDR2 FQNEAQ (reference sequence). Produced via immunoSEQ multiplex PCR; TCRdb's table is partial and in-frame only. The sample comprises about 300,000 clones, 87% of which are singletons, and approximately 5% rests with the top ten. Sequenced: PBMCs or T cells enriched from blood (not recorded which). The sequence was obtained from a woman under 40 who had recovered from COVID-19. The chain has TRBV7-9 and TRBJ1-4; TRBD1 aligns across 7 bases. CDR3 DNA sequence: TGTGCCAGCAGCTTTGGGGACAGTCGGGAAAAACTGTTTTTT. Its protein product is CASSFGDSREKLFF.